The 21 T cell receptor beta chains presented below share a single source sample, sequenced in a study of early T cells in non-severe SARS-CoV-2 infection. TCRdb recomputed calls from the 5' RACE reads with MiXCR, one row per CDR3 protein. This repertoire shows roughly 80,000 distinct CDR3 sequences, 7.5% to 10% found once; its top ten account for approximately 4.8%. Sample: whole blood. These receptor sequences come from an adult who was a healthcare worker with PCR-confirmed SARS-CoV-2 infection or an uninfected control (not recorded which).

This clonotype was found many times. The chain recombines TRBV20-1 with TRBJ2-7; 11 bases are shared with TRBD2. The CDR3 contains 15 residues. After removal of 6 bases from V and 7 bases from J, the junction contained 14 bases not matched to a gene. Germline CDR1 and CDR2: DFQATT and SNEGSKA (reference sequence). The CDR3, as DNA: TGCAGTGCCCAAGTGCAACTAGCGGGAGAAGGGGAGCAGTACTTC. Residues: CSAQVQLAGEGEQYF.

In its sample, this clonotype was seen many times. V and J are TRBV7-6 and TRBJ2-2, with D possibly being TRBD2 (6 bases). The CDR3 has 15 amino acids. Looked up from germline, CDR1 is SGHVS and CDR2 is FNYEAQ. Trimming left V 1 base short and J 7 bases short, with 13 bases between. CDR3 amino acids: CASSLDFYGSGELFF. The CDR3 DNA reads TGTGCCAGCAGCTTAGATTTCTACGGGAGCGGGGAGCTGTTTTTT.

This clonotype was detected ten times or more. The chain employs TRBV27 and TRBJ2-1; possible D gene TRBD2, 5 bases. The CDR3 contains 15 residues. Trimming pared 2 bases from V and 10 bases from J, leaving 18 bases between. Germline CDR1 and CDR2: MNHEY and SMNVEV (reference sequence). Written as DNA, the CDR3 is TGTGCCAGCAGTTTAGGGCCATTTACGACTACCGAGCAGTTCTTC. This encodes CASSLGPFTTTEQFF.

The gene calls are TRBV7-2 and TRBJ2-5, with TRBD2 matching 9 bases. Germline V lookup: CDR1 SGHTA, CDR2 FQGNSA. Germline trimming cut 3 bases from V and 2 bases from J; bases unmatched to any gene: 4. This CDR3 has 15 residues. DNA for the CDR3: TGTGCCAGCAGCTTCCCAGCGGGAGGACAAGAGACCCAGTACTTC. It translates to CASSFPAGGQETQYF.

The J gene is TRBJ2-7, the V gene TRBV4-1; D tentatively reads TRBD1 or TRBD2 (5 bases each). The CDR3 spans 15 residues. V was pared by 2 bases and J by 7 bases, with 18 bases between. The germline gives CDR1 MGHRA, CDR2 YSYEKL. In DNA, the CDR3 is TGCGCCAGCAGCCAAAGGGGAGTAACCGGGGTGGAGCAGTACTTC. It translates to CASSQRGVTGVEQYF.

V is TRBV5-6 and J is TRBJ1-2, with D hard to call. The V gene lost 2 bases and the J gene lost 2 bases, with 16 bases spanning the gap. Germline assignment: CDR1 SGHDT and CDR2 YYEEEE. The CDR3 is 16 amino acids. This CDR3 reads CASSFGVSVTNYGYTF. The CDR3 DNA reads as TGTGCCAGCAGCTTTGGTGTTTCGGTTACCAACTATGGCTACACCTTC. Together with reference TRBV5-6 and TRBJ1-2, the CDR3 gives the full variable domain: DAGVTQSPTHLIKTRGQQVTLRCSPKSGHDTVSWYQQALGQGPQFIFQYYEEEERQRGNFPDRFSGHQFPNYSSELNVNALLLGDSALYLCASSFGVSVTNYGYTFGSGTRLTVV.

The chain employs TRBV19 and TRBJ2-2, with TRBD2 matching over 14 bases. Losses at the gene ends were 5 bases for V and 5 bases for J; bases not matched to a gene: 7. From germline, CDR1 is LNHDA and CDR2 SQIVND (reference sequence). There are 17 residues in the CDR3. The CDR3 nucleotides read TGTGCCAGTAGTTTGGGACTAGCGGGAGACCAAACCGGGGAGCTGTTTTTT. It specifies CASSLGLAGDQTGELFF. The whole variable domain, filled in from reference TRBV19 and TRBJ2-2, reads DGGITQSPKYLFRKEGQNVTLSCEQNLNHDAMYWYRQDPGQGLRLIYYSQIVNDFQKGDIAEGYSVSREKKESFPLTVTSAQKNPTAFYLCASSLGLAGDQTGELFFGEGSRLTVL.

The genes are TRBV2 and TRBJ2-5, with 8 bases aligning to TRBD2. Germline assignment: CDR1 SNHLY and CDR2 FYNNEI. V was clipped by 6 bases and J by 3 bases; unmatched bases: 12. This CDR3 comprises 16 residues. In DNA, the CDR3 is TGTGCCAGCAGGGGGACCGGACTAGCTAAAGAAGAGACCCAGTACTTC. Protein sequence: CASRGTGLAKEETQYF. The entire variable domain, with the rest obtained from reference TRBV2 and TRBJ2-5, is as follows: EPEVTQTPSHQVTQMGQEVILRCVPISNHLYFYWYRQILGQKVEFLVSFYNNEISEKSEIFDDQFSVERPDGSNFTLKIRSTKLEDSAMYFCASRGTGLAKEETQYFGPGTRLLVL.

This clonotype occurred once. No conserved phenylalanine or tryptophan ends this CDR3, so it is likely a read error. The chain uses TRBV28 and TRBJ1-2; tentatively, D is TRBD1 (6 bases). From germline, CDR1 is MDHEN and CDR2 SYDVKM. CDR3 length: 12 amino acids. V was shortened by 8 bases and J by 5 bases, with 12 bases between the two germline ends. CDR3 bases: TGTGCCAGCGGGGCAGGGGTGTATGGCTACACCTAC. Protein product: CASGAGVYGYTY.

This clonotype was recorded at least ten times. The rearrangement uses TRBV9 and TRBJ2-1; tentatively, D is TRBD2 (5 bases). Per the germline V gene, CDR1 is SGDLS and CDR2 is YYNGEE. The CDR3 is 13 amino acids. Deletions cut 3 bases from V and 10 bases from J, with 14 bases between. The CDR3 reads CASSGLPGKEQFF. The DNA for the CDR3 is TGTGCCAGCAGCGGGCTTCCGGGAAAAGAGCAGTTCTTC.

This chain joins TRBV4-1 and TRBJ2-3; D is unresolved. CDR1 MGHRA and CDR2 YSYEKL come from the germline V gene. CDR3 length equals 17 residues. Trimming took 3 bases from V and 1 from J, leaving 17 bases between them. This CDR3 is CASSHLSRRLGTDTQYF. The CDR3 DNA follows: TGCGCCAGCAGCCACTTGTCCAGGCGGCTCGGCACAGATACGCAGTATTTT.

The chain recombines TRBV7-8 with TRBJ2-3; TRBD2 is a possible D gene (6 bases). Germline V gene sequence: CDR1 SGHVS, CDR2 FQNEAQ. CDR3 length: 15 amino acids. Trimming stripped 5 bases from V and 4 bases from J, with 16 bases between. Here the CDR3 DNA reads TGTGCCAGCAGCCGCCCGGGAGCTGTTGCAGATACGCAGTATTTT. Translated: CASSRPGAVADTQYF.

This CDR3 is CASSPSGGPNVLTF. DNA for the CDR3: TGTGCCAGTAGCCCTTCCGGGGGTCCCAACGTCCTGACTTTC. The rearrangement joins TRBV19 to TRBJ2-6; D perhaps matches TRBD2 (6 bases). Germline-derived CDR1 and CDR2 are LNHDA and SQIVND (reference sequence). V gave up 6 bases and J gave up 8 bases, with 14 bases separating them. The CDR3 length is 14 residues.

V usage is TRBV28 and J usage is TRBJ2-7, with D hard to call. CDR3 size: 12 residues. Germline V gene sequence: CDR1 MDHEN, CDR2 SYDVKM. Trimming took 7 bases from V and 6 from J, leaving 13 bases between them. The CDR3 protein is CASKPYLGEQYF. DNA for the CDR3: TGTGCCAGCAAGCCGTATTTGGGCGAGCAGTACTTC.

This clonotype was seen a single time. A read error is possible here, since a much larger clone lies one base away. This chain joins TRBV2 and TRBJ2-1; D unresolved. V lost 2 bases to trimming and J lost 2 bases, with 13 bases between them. The CDR3 extends over 16 amino acids. Germline CDR1 is SNHLY and CDR2 is FYNNEI. CDR3 protein: CASSEYSLNTYNEQFF. DNA of the CDR3: TGTGCCAGCAGTGAATACAGCTTGAACACCTACAATGAGCAGTTCTTC.

This clonotype was picked up a small number of times. The V call is TRBV12-3 or TRBV12-4, the J call TRBJ2-1; tentative D call: TRBD1 (6 bases). The germline V and J ends were trimmed by 6 bases and 4 bases, with 13 bases remaining between them. The CDR3 runs to 14 residues. CDR3 in amino acids: CASRPRGGYNEQFF. The CDR3 DNA follows: TGTGCCAGCAGGCCCAGGGGTGGGTACAATGAGCAGTTCTTC.

The gene calls are TRBV5-1 and TRBJ2-7, with D possibly matching TRBD2 (6 bases). CDR3 length: 14 residues. V lost 2 bases and J 5 bases, leaving 14 bases between the germline ends. Per germline, CDR1 SGHRS and CDR2 YFSETQ. The CDR3 here is CASSFLTSTHEQYF. CDR3 DNA: TGCGCCAGCAGCTTCCTGACTAGTACCCACGAGCAGTACTTC.

At least ten counts were recorded for this clonotype. This chain connects TRBV4-2 to TRBJ2-7; D ambiguous. CDR1 and CDR2 from the germline V gene are LGHNA and YNFKEQ. This CDR3 region has 12 residues. The V gene lost 1 base and the J gene lost 7 bases, with 8 bases spanning the gap. CDR3 in DNA: TGTGCCAGCAGCCAAGTATTGGGAGAGCAGTACTTC. This codes for CASSQVLGEQYF.

This clonotype appeared many times. The chain is built from TRBV18 and TRBJ2-3; 8 positions match TRBD1. Germline CDR1 reads KGHSH; CDR2 reads LQKENI. Germline trimming cut 5 bases from V and 6 bases from J; bases unmatched to any gene: 13. CDR3 size: 16 residues. The CDR3: CASSTIPGQGRDTQYF. CDR3 sequence (DNA): TGTGCCAGCTCAACTATTCCTGGACAGGGTCGCGATACGCAGTATTTT.

This clonotype came up a few times. The V gene is TRBV5-4, the J gene TRBJ2-3; no clear D gene. In germline, CDR1 is SGHNT, CDR2 YYREEE (reference sequence). The V and J ends lost 1 base and 5 bases respectively, with 11 bases between them. This CDR3 is 14 amino acids long. CDR3 sequence reads: CASSLKALGDTQYF. The CDR3 DNA is TGTGCCAGCAGCTTGAAGGCTTTGGGAGATACGCAGTATTTT.

This clonotype was found many times. This chain connects TRBV27 to TRBJ1-1; D perhaps matches TRBD1 (6 bases). The CDR3 runs to 15 residues. Trimming removed 4 bases from V and 6 bases from J, with 18 bases in between. Germline V lookup: CDR1 MNHEY, CDR2 SMNVEV (reference sequence). Written as DNA, the CDR3 is TGTGCCAGCAGTTCGACCACAGGGAATGGAGCTGAAGCTTTCTTT. The encoded protein is CASSSTTGNGAEAFF.